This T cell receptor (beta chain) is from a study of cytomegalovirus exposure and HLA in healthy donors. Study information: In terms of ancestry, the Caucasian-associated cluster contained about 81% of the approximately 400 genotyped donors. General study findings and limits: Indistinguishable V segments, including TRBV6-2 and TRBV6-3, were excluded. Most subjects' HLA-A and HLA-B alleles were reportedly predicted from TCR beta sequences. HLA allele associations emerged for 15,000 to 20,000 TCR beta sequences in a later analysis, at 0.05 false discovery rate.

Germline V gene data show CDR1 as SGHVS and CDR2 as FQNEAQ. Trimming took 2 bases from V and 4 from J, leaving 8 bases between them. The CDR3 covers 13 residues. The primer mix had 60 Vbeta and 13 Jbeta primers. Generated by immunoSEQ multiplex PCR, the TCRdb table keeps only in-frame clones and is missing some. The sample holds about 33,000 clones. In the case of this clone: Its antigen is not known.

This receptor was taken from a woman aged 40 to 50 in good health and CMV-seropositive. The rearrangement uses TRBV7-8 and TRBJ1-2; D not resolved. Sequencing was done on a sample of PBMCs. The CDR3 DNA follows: TGTGCCAGCAGCTTACCTAACTTCTATGGCTACACCTTC. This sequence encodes CASSLPNFYGYTF.